The clone carrying this T cell receptor (beta chain) was recorded once. Its antigen is as yet unknown. Only in-frame clones appear in the TCRdb table, and some are missing; sequencing was by immunoSEQ multiplex PCR. The profile covers 90,000 to 150,000 clones, with about 85% appearing a single time and roughly 2.4% taken by the ten largest. The entry originates in a study of T cell responses to AZD1222 COVID-19 vaccine. CDR1 and CDR2 from the germline V gene are SEHNR and FQNEAQ (reference sequence). Losses at the gene ends were 4 bases for V and 4 bases for J; bases not matched to a gene: 1. The CDR3 consists of 13 residues. Study conclusions and caveats: Seropositive AZD1222 recipients at baseline numbered only 5 to 7. There were mostly white British donors and more females than males, and clonal diversity was possibly underestimated. Only after the peak T cell response were repertoires sampled.

This chain joins TRBV7-9 and TRBJ2-7; 10 bases align to TRBD1. The TCR comes from an adult in good health. This sample comprised peripheral blood, obtained on day 0 of AZD1222 vaccination. As DNA, the CDR3 is TGTGCCAGCAGCTGGGACAGGGGTTACGAGCAGTACTTC. It encodes CASSWDRGYEQYF.